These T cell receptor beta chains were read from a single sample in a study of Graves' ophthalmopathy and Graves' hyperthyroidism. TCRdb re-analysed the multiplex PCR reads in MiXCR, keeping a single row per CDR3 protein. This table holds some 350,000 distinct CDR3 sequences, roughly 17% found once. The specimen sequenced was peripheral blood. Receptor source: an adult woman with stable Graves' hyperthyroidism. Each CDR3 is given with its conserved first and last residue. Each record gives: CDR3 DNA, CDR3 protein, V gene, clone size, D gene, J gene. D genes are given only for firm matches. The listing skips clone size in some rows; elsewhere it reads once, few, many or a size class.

CDR3 DNA: TGTGCCAGCAGTTTGTCAGGGCCCGGTCGGCCCCAGCATTTT; CDR3 protein: CASSLSGPGRPQHF; V gene: TRBV28; clone size: many; D gene: NA; J gene: TRBJ1-5
CDR3 DNA: TGCGCCAGCAGCCTCAGCAGGGGCACCGGGGAGCTGTTTTTT; CDR3 protein: CASSLSRGTGELFF; V gene: TRBV4-1; clone size: many; D gene: NA; J gene: TRBJ2-2
CDR3 DNA: TGTGCCAGCAGCTCCTACGACAGGGACTATGGCTACACCTTC; CDR3 protein: CASSSYDRDYGYTF; V gene: TRBV7-2; clone size: few; D gene: TRBD1; J gene: TRBJ1-2
CDR3 DNA: TGCAGTGCTAGTTATGGCGGGTCGAGCTCCTACGAGCAGTACTTC; CDR3 protein: CSASYGGSSSYEQYF; V gene: TRBV20-1; clone size: many; D gene: NA; J gene: TRBJ2-7
CDR3 DNA: TGCAGTGCAAAGGCCCCCGAGCAGTACTTC; CDR3 protein: CSAKAPEQYF; V gene: TRBV20-1; clone size: many; D gene: NA; J gene: TRBJ2-7
CDR3 DNA: TGTGCCAGCAGTTTCAACGGTCTATCCGGGGAGCTGTTTTTT; CDR3 protein: CASSFNGLSGELFF; V gene: TRBV12-3/TRBV12-4; clone size: many; D gene: NA; J gene: TRBJ2-2
CDR3 DNA: TGTGCCAGCAGTTACTCCGGAGGGTCTGAGACCCAGTACTTC; CDR3 protein: CASSYSGGSETQYF; V gene: TRBV6-2/TRBV6-3; clone size: many; D gene: NA; J gene: TRBJ2-5
CDR3 DNA: TGTGCCAGCAGCAAGGGCGGGGGCAATCAGCCCCAGCATTTT; CDR3 protein: CASSKGGGNQPQHF; V gene: TRBV7-9; clone size: many; D gene: NA; J gene: TRBJ1-5
CDR3 DNA: TGTGCCAGCAGCTTAGGGGGGGGTAACACTGAAGCTTTCTTT; CDR3 protein: CASSLGGGNTEAFF; V gene: TRBV12-3/TRBV12-4; clone size: many; D gene: NA; J gene: TRBJ1-1
CDR3 DNA: TGTGCCACCAGCAGAGATAACGGGCAGGCTTTCTTT; CDR3 protein: CATSRDNGQAFF; V gene: TRBV15; clone size: many; D gene: NA; J gene: TRBJ1-1
CDR3 DNA: TGCGCCAGCAGACTAGCGGCAACGAACACCGGGGAGCTGTTTTTT; CDR3 protein: CASRLAATNTGELFF; V gene: TRBV4-1; clone size: many; D gene: TRBD2; J gene: TRBJ2-2
CDR3 DNA: TGTGCCAGCGAGGCTAGCGGGAGGGTCTACGAGCAGTACTTC; CDR3 protein: CASEASGRVYEQYF; V gene: TRBV28; clone size: NA; D gene: TRBD2; J gene: TRBJ2-7
CDR3 DNA: TGTGCCAGCAGTTTAGAGCAGGGGGCGAAGAACATTCAGTACTTC; CDR3 protein: CASSLEQGAKNIQYF; V gene: TRBV12-3/TRBV12-4; clone size: many; D gene: TRBD1; J gene: TRBJ2-4
CDR3 DNA: TGTGCCACCAGCAGAGATCGTTTGGAGATAGCTTTCTTT; CDR3 protein: CATSRDRLEIAFF; V gene: TRBV15; clone size: many; D gene: NA; J gene: TRBJ1-1
CDR3 DNA: TGTGCCAGCAGCCTCGTGCAGACCGGGGAGCTGTTTTTT; CDR3 protein: CASSLVQTGELFF; V gene: TRBV7-3; clone size: many; D gene: NA; J gene: TRBJ2-2
CDR3 DNA: TGCGCCAGCAGAAACTTGGCGGGAGCCTACGAGCAGTACTTC; CDR3 protein: CASRNLAGAYEQYF; V gene: TRBV10-2; clone size: NA; D gene: TRBD2; J gene: TRBJ2-7
CDR3 DNA: TGTGCCATCAGCGGGCGCGACGAGCAGTACTTC; CDR3 protein: CAISGRDEQYF; V gene: TRBV10-3; clone size: many; D gene: NA; J gene: TRBJ2-7
CDR3 DNA: TGTGCCAGCAGTCGGGGCGCCGGCTACACCTTC; CDR3 protein: CASSRGAGYTF; V gene: TRBV12-3/TRBV12-4; clone size: NA; D gene: NA; J gene: TRBJ1-2
CDR3 DNA: TGTGCCAGCACCCAGGGGGTAGGCTATGGCTACACCTTC; CDR3 protein: CASTQGVGYGYTF; V gene: TRBV11-2; clone size: many; D gene: TRBD1; J gene: TRBJ1-2
CDR3 DNA: TGTGCCAGCACCATGGGGGGGCGTATCAATGGCTACACCTTC; CDR3 protein: CASTMGGRINGYTF; V gene: TRBV12-3/TRBV12-4; clone size: many; D gene: NA; J gene: TRBJ1-2
CDR3 DNA: TGTGCCAGCAGTAGGAGACAGGGGTCGGCAATGAACACTGAAGCTTTCTTT; CDR3 protein: CASSRRQGSAMNTEAFF; V gene: TRBV6-1; clone size: NA; D gene: TRBD1; J gene: TRBJ1-1
CDR3 DNA: TGTGCCAGCTCACCTCTCGGACTAGCGGCACAAGAGACCCAGTACTTC; CDR3 protein: CASSPLGLAAQETQYF; V gene: TRBV18; clone size: few; D gene: TRBD2; J gene: TRBJ2-5
CDR3 DNA: TGTGCCAGCAGCTTATCCGGGCCGAGCTCTGGAAACACCATATATTTT; CDR3 protein: CASSLSGPSSGNTIYF; V gene: TRBV7-9; clone size: many; D gene: NA; J gene: TRBJ1-3
CDR3 DNA: TGTGCCACCAGTGATAAGCCTCCCGGGACTAGCTCCTACGAGCAGTACTTC; CDR3 protein: CATSDKPPGTSSYEQYF; V gene: TRBV24-1; clone size: many; D gene: TRBD2; J gene: TRBJ2-7
CDR3 DNA: TGCAGCGTTGATTCAGGAACCGGGGAGCTGTTTTTT; CDR3 protein: CSVDSGTGELFF; V gene: TRBV29-1; clone size: many; D gene: NA; J gene: TRBJ2-2
CDR3 DNA: TGTGCCACCAGTGACTCCGACAGGTGGGAGACCCAGTACTTC; CDR3 protein: CATSDSDRWETQYF; V gene: TRBV24-1; clone size: many; D gene: NA; J gene: TRBJ2-5
CDR3 DNA: TGTGCCAGCAGCCGAGCGACTAGCGGAATAGCCTACGAGCAGTACTTC; CDR3 protein: CASSRATSGIAYEQYF; V gene: TRBV6-2/TRBV6-3; clone size: many; D gene: TRBD2; J gene: TRBJ2-7
CDR3 DNA: TGCAGTGCTAGAGATGGGGCGGGAGGGTCTCTAAACGGGCAGTACTTC; CDR3 protein: CSARDGAGGSLNGQYF; V gene: TRBV20-1; clone size: few; D gene: TRBD2; J gene: TRBJ2-7
CDR3 DNA: TGTGCCAGCAGTAGACAGGGGACCGTTTTGAGTGGCTACACCTTC; CDR3 protein: CASSRQGTVLSGYTF; V gene: TRBV12-3/TRBV12-4; clone size: many; D gene: TRBD1; J gene: TRBJ1-2
CDR3 DNA: TGTGCCAGCAGCTTAGTATCTGGGAACACTGAAGCTTTCTTT; CDR3 protein: CASSLVSGNTEAFF; V gene: TRBV7-8; clone size: many; D gene: NA; J gene: TRBJ1-1
CDR3 DNA: TGCGCCAGCAGCTCCAACGGACAGAACGAGCAGTACTTC; CDR3 protein: CASSSNGQNEQYF; V gene: TRBV5-1; clone size: many; D gene: NA; J gene: TRBJ2-7
CDR3 DNA: TGCAGTGCTAGAGGACGGCAAGAGACCCAGTACTTC; CDR3 protein: CSARGRQETQYF; V gene: TRBV20-1; clone size: many; D gene: NA; J gene: TRBJ2-5
CDR3 DNA: TGCAGTGCTAGAGATGGTAGGAAGGGAAACACTGAAGCTTTCTTT; CDR3 protein: CSARDGRKGNTEAFF; V gene: TRBV20-1; clone size: many; D gene: NA; J gene: TRBJ1-1
CDR3 DNA: TGTGCTGCAGGCGGCTCCTATAATTCACCCCTCCACTTT; CDR3 protein: CAAGGSYNSPLHF; V gene: TRBV3-1; clone size: many; D gene: NA; J gene: TRBJ1-6
CDR3 DNA: TGTGCCACCAACCACCCGGGACAGGGCATTTACGAGCAGTACTTC; CDR3 protein: CATNHPGQGIYEQYF; V gene: TRBV24-1; clone size: few; D gene: TRBD1; J gene: TRBJ2-7
CDR3 DNA: TGCAGCGTTGAAGATTGCGCGGGAGGGTTCAACGAGCAGTACTTC; CDR3 protein: CSVEDCAGGFNEQYF; V gene: TRBV29-1; clone size: many; D gene: TRBD2; J gene: TRBJ2-7
CDR3 DNA: TGTGCCAGCAGTAACCGGGAATCCTACGAGCAGTACTTC; CDR3 protein: CASSNRESYEQYF; V gene: TRBV12-3/TRBV12-4; clone size: many; D gene: NA; J gene: TRBJ2-7
CDR3 DNA: TGCAGTGCTAGGGGGGCGGGGTCAGGGTCGGGGGCCAACGTCCTGACTTTC; CDR3 protein: CSARGAGSGSGANVLTF; V gene: TRBV20-1; clone size: many; D gene: NA; J gene: TRBJ2-6
CDR3 DNA: TGCAGCGTCGAGGGACCCCTTAACTATGGCTACACCTTC; CDR3 protein: CSVEGPLNYGYTF; V gene: TRBV29-1; clone size: many; D gene: NA; J gene: TRBJ1-2
CDR3 DNA: TGTGCCGTGCCAGGGGCGGCTAACACTGAAGCTTTCTTT; CDR3 protein: CAVPGAANTEAFF; V gene: TRBV30; clone size: many; D gene: NA; J gene: TRBJ1-1
CDR3 DNA: TGTGCCAGCAGTCCATGGGAAGGGGGTCTTGGGACCCAGTACTTC; CDR3 protein: CASSPWEGGLGTQYF; V gene: TRBV12-3/TRBV12-4; clone size: NA; D gene: NA; J gene: TRBJ2-5
CDR3 DNA: TGTGCCAGCAGCCAAAAACGGGACAGTCTCTACGAGCAGTACTTC; CDR3 protein: CASSQKRDSLYEQYF; V gene: TRBV7-8; clone size: few; D gene: TRBD1; J gene: TRBJ2-7
CDR3 DNA: TGCGCCAGCAGCTCACCTACTACCCGGGAGACCCAGTACTTC; CDR3 protein: CASSSPTTRETQYF; V gene: TRBV5-1; clone size: many; D gene: NA; J gene: TRBJ2-5
CDR3 DNA: TGCGCCAGCAGCTTCACAACGACTAGCGGAGGGAGCACAGATACGCAGTATTTT; CDR3 protein: CASSFTTTSGGSTDTQYF; V gene: TRBV5-1; clone size: many; D gene: TRBD2; J gene: TRBJ2-3
CDR3 DNA: TGTGCCAGCGGTTTTATCTACGAGCAGTACTTC; CDR3 protein: CASGFIYEQYF; V gene: TRBV12-3/TRBV12-4; clone size: NA; D gene: NA; J gene: TRBJ2-7
CDR3 DNA: TGTGCCTCTACGGGACAGCCCTACGAGCAGTACTTC; CDR3 protein: CASTGQPYEQYF; V gene: TRBV28; clone size: many; D gene: TRBD1; J gene: TRBJ2-7
CDR3 DNA: TGTGCCAGCAGGGTCGAAGAAGCCACCGGGGAGCTGTTTTTT; CDR3 protein: CASRVEEATGELFF; V gene: TRBV2; clone size: many; D gene: NA; J gene: TRBJ2-2
CDR3 DNA: TGTGCCAGCAGCTCTGGAGACAGGATGCTTTCCTACACCGGGGAGCTGTTTTTT; CDR3 protein: CASSSGDRMLSYTGELFF; V gene: TRBV13; clone size: many; D gene: NA; J gene: TRBJ2-2